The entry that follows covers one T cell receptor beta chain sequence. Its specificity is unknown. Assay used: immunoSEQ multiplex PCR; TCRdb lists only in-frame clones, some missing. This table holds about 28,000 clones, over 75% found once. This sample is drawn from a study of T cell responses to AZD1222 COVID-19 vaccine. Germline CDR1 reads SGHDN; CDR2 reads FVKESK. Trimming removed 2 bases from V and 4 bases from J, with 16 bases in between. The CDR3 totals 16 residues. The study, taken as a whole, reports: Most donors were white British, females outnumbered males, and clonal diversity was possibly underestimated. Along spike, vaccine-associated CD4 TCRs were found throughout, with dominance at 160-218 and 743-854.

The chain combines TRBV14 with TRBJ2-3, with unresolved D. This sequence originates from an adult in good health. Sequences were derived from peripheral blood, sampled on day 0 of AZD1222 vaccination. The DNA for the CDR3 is TGTGCCAGCAGCCAAATGTCGGATTGGCCCCCAGATACGCAGTATTTT. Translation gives CASSQMSDWPPDTQYF. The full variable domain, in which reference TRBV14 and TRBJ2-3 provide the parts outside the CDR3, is EAGVTQFPSHSVIEKGQTVTLRCDPISGHDNLYWYRRVMGKEIKFLLHFVKESKQDESGMPNNRFLAERTGGTYSTLKVQPAELEDSGVYFCASSQMSDWPPDTQYFGPGTRLTVL.